Here is one TCR beta chain with its context. As yet, its antigen is unknown. Only in-frame clones appear in the TCRdb table, and some are missing; sequencing was by immunoSEQ multiplex PCR. The repertoire has 1,500 to 2,000 clones, nearly 85% of them found once; the top ten carry around 6.3%. The sample comes from a study of chemoradiotherapy in HPV16-positive cancers. About the study: A couple of HPV16-positive patients' cells yielded candidate HPV-specific clones and common motifs. Findings of the study overall: Candidate HPV-specific clones and E7-related TCR motifs grew in tumor during treatment.

The CDR3 sequence is 13 residues long. CDR1 is MDHEN, CDR2 SYDVKM, per germline. Trimming removed 1 base at V and 4 bases at J, with 7 bases between. The genes are TRBV28 and TRBJ1-2; D unclear. Source: tumor tissue, taken from a patient who underwent chemoradiotherapy. The receptor comes from a human donor with HPV-associated anogenital cancer. The CDR3: CASSLSGTYGYTF. In DNA, the CDR3 is TGTGCCAGCAGTTTATCGGGTACCTATGGCTACACCTTC.